What follows describes a single T cell receptor beta chain. The antigen is undetermined. PCR used 60 Vbeta primers and 13 Jbeta primers. The method was immunoSEQ multiplex PCR; TCRdb's version includes in-frame clones alone and lacks a portion of them. The sample has around 170,000 clones, approximately 79% seen once. These data come from a study of cytomegalovirus exposure and HLA in healthy donors. Study-level points and caveats: TCR beta V- and J-gene trimming was later associated with a missense DCLRE1C variant. At a 0.05 false discovery rate, a later analysis found over 15,000 TCR beta sequences to be associated with HLA alleles.

The CDR3 consists of 18 residues. V lost 3 bases to trimming and J lost 0 bases; unmatched junction nucleotides: 5. Germline V gene data show CDR1 as SGHRS and CDR2 as YFSETQ. The J gene is TRBJ2-1, the V gene TRBV5-1; 14 bases are shared with TRBD2. This clonotype originated in a man aged 35 to 55 in good health and CMV-seropositive. Sample: PBMCs. The chain's CDR3 is CASSSGLAGASSYNEQFF. The DNA for the CDR3 is TGCGCCAGCAGCTCGGGACTAGCGGGGGCTAGCTCCTACAATGAGCAGTTCTTC.